This T cell receptor (beta chain) is from a study of response to subunit inactivated influenza vaccine. TCRdb reprocessed the RT-PCR reads via MiXCR and lists one record per CDR3 protein. Of 150,000 to 200,000 distinct CDR3 sequences listed, approximately 9.2% are singletons. The study's findings and limits: Authors suggested that a seasonal influenza vaccination recruits few new T cells each time.

From germline, CDR1 is ENHRY and CDR2 SYGVKD. V gave up 6 bases and J gave up 6 bases, with 14 bases separating them. This CDR3 contains 14 residues. A note on this clonotype: What it binds is not known.

This TCR came from a man aged 50-59 years who received an inactivated influenza vaccine. The chain carries TRBV10-3 and TRBJ2-2; D perhaps matches TRBD1 (6 bases). The specimen comprised non-naive T cells sorted from PBMCs, sampled on the day of vaccination. The CDR3 region is CAISSTGPPGELFF. Here the CDR3 DNA reads TGTGCCATCAGCTCGACAGGCCCCCCCGGGGAGCTGTTTTTT.